Below, 20 T cell receptor beta chains from the same sample are listed, as sequenced in a study of T cell clones after liver transplantation (dated 2019 in TCRdb). What this sample's time point label stands for: pre-transplant. Receptors were amplified or captured by the immunoSEQ multiplex PCR assay. Sourced from immuneACCESS, this table was stored by TCRdb with only in-frame sequences that have V and J called. A share of the clones is absent; for the studies checked, an unresolved V gene accounts for under half, and the remainder has no known explanation. The sample records 55,000 or so clones, 71% of which are singletons. Together, the top ten hold over 14% of the sample. This specimen consisted of CD4+ T cells from blood, obtained before liver transplant. These TCRs come from a human donor who received a liver transplant.

The CDR3 DNA sequence: TGTGCCAGCAGCCCGTCCTACAATGAGCAGTTCTTC. It yields the protein CASSPSYNEQFF. The J gene is TRBJ2-1, the V gene TRBV5-4; unclear D gene. Germline V CDR1 and CDR2: SGHNT, YYREEE (reference sequence). V was clipped by 4 bases and J by 1 base, with 3 bases between them. The CDR3 sequence is 12 residues long.

The V gene is TRBV7-2, the J gene TRBJ2-5, with TRBD1 as a possible D gene (5 bases). V was clipped by 3 bases and J by 0 bases, with 8 bases between them. The CDR3 is 14 amino acids. The V gene's germline CDR1 is SGHTA and CDR2 FQGNSA. This CDR3 is CASSFTDNQETQYF. CDR3 nucleotides: TGTGCCAGCAGCTTCACGGACAACCAAGAGACCCAGTACTTC. The full variable domain, with the rest looked up from reference TRBV7-2 and TRBJ2-5, is GAGVSQSPSNKVTEKGKDVELRCDPISGHTALYWYRQSLGQGLEFLIYFQGNSAPDKSGLPSDRFSAERTGGSVSTLTIQRTQQEDSAVYLCASSFTDNQETQYFGPGTRLLVL.

The J gene is TRBJ2-3, the V gene TRBV9; maybe TRBD1 (5 bases). From germline, CDR1 is SGDLS and CDR2 YYNGEE. This CDR3 region has 13 residues. Deletions cut 7 bases from V and 5 bases from J, with 14 bases between. This CDR3 is CASGAGQIDTQYF. For the CDR3, the DNA is TGTGCCAGCGGGGCAGGGCAGATAGATACGCAGTATTTT.

J is TRBJ2-5 and V is TRBV2; tentative D call: TRBD1 (5 bases). V lost 6 bases, J lost 3 bases, and 5 bases lay in between. This CDR3 has 11 amino acids. The germline V gene encodes CDR1 SNHLY and CDR2 FYNNEI. CDR3 loop: CASRGEETQYF. The CDR3 region has the DNA TGTGCCAGCAGAGGGGAAGAGACCCAGTACTTC.

This rearrangement joins TRBV6-5 to TRBJ2-1, with TRBD2 as a possible D gene (5 bases). The V gene lost 0 bases and the J gene lost 4 bases, with 10 bases spanning the gap. This CDR3 contains 15 residues. The germline V gene encodes CDR1 MNHEY and CDR2 SVGAGI. The DNA for the CDR3 is TGTGCCAGCAGTTACTCAGCTCGGGGATACAATGAGCAGTTCTTC. Translation: CASSYSARGYNEQFF.

The V call is TRBV19, the J call TRBJ2-7; D gene uncertain. Germline loops: CDR1 LNHDA, CDR2 SQIVND (reference sequence). The CDR3 is 11 amino acids. Trimming took 5 bases from V and 4 from J, leaving 6 bases between them. CDR3 amino acids: CASSQEYEQYF. The CDR3 DNA is TGTGCCAGTAGTCAGGAATACGAGCAGTACTTC.

The chain combines TRBV30 with TRBJ1-4, with D possibly matching TRBD1 (5 bases). From germline, CDR1 is GTSNPN and CDR2 SVGIG (reference sequence). The CDR3 has 15 amino acids. V was clipped by 4 bases and J by 7 bases, with 19 bases between them. The CDR3 region has the DNA TGTGCCTGGACTCGGGCCCCAGGGAAGGGTGAAAAACTGTTTTTT. As protein: CAWTRAPGKGEKLFF.

The J gene is TRBJ1-1, the V gene TRBV19, with a possible D match to TRBD1 (5 bases). CDR3 length: 14 amino acids. V lost 6 bases to trimming and J lost 1 base, with 12 bases between them. Germline V gene lookup returns CDR1 LNHDA and CDR2 SQIVND (reference sequence). The CDR3 loop reads CASSSWTTNTEAFF. The CDR3 DNA follows: TGTGCCAGTAGCTCCTGGACAACGAACACTGAAGCTTTCTTT.

The chain is built from TRBV28 and TRBJ2-7; 8 nucleotides align to TRBD1. V was clipped by 4 bases and J by 4 bases; unmatched bases: 9. The CDR3 covers 15 residues. Germline assignment: CDR1 MDHEN and CDR2 SYDVKM. CDR3 region: CASSSPGQGFYEQYF. CDR3 in DNA: TGTGCCAGCAGTTCCCCAGGACAGGGTTTTTACGAGCAGTACTTC.

The chain recombines TRBV5-1 with TRBJ1-2; possible D gene TRBD1, 5 bases. The CDR3 consists of 14 residues. Trimming took 4 bases from V and 6 from J, leaving 16 bases between them. Germline CDR1 SGHRS, CDR2 YFSETQ. The CDR3 loop reads CASSHPTREDGYTF. DNA of the CDR3: TGCGCCAGCAGCCACCCCACCAGGGAAGATGGCTACACCTTC.

V and J are TRBV5-4 and TRBJ1-1; TRBD1 might be the D (6 bases). The CDR3 is 13 amino acids. Trimming took off 1 base at V and 3 bases at J, with 7 bases between the two ends. Per the germline V gene, CDR1 is SGHNT and CDR2 is YYREEE (reference sequence). The DNA for the CDR3 is TGTGCCAGCAGCTTGACAGGGTACACTGAAGCTTTCTTT. Its protein product is CASSLTGYTEAFF.

The rearrangement links TRBV30 to TRBJ2-2; D not resolved. The length of the CDR3 is 14 residues. Germline V lookup: CDR1 GTSNPN, CDR2 SVGIG (reference sequence). V was shortened by 3 bases and J by 5 bases, with 13 bases between the two germline ends. In DNA, the CDR3 is TGTGCCTGGAGACAACAGAGTTGGACCGGGGAGCTGTTTTTT. As protein: CAWRQQSWTGELFF.

The J gene is TRBJ1-5, the V gene TRBV4-2; 9 bases are shared with TRBD1. Losses at the gene ends were 1 base for V and 4 bases for J; bases not matched to a gene: 8. Germline V lookup: CDR1 LGHNA, CDR2 YNFKEQ. The CDR3 extends over 17 amino acids. The CDR3 spells CASSQAPQGAANQPQHF. CDR3 DNA: TGTGCCAGCAGCCAAGCGCCACAGGGGGCAGCGAATCAGCCCCAGCATTTT.

CDR3 amino acids: CASSLISGGMTGELFF. The CDR3 nucleotides read TGTGCCAGCAGCTTAATTTCGGGGGGCATGACCGGGGAGCTGTTTTTT. V gene TRBV7-9 combines with J gene TRBJ2-2; D may be TRBD2 (7 bases). Looked up from germline, CDR1 is SEHNR and CDR2 is FQNEAQ (reference sequence). The CDR3 is 16 amino acids. V was clipped by 2 bases and J by 5 bases, with 15 bases between them.

This clone was found a few times. The genes are TRBV19 and TRBJ1-2, with a tentative D call TRBD1 (5 bases). V was clipped by 6 bases and J by 4 bases, with 15 bases between them. Germline V CDR1 and CDR2: LNHDA, SQIVND (reference sequence). The CDR3 has 14 residues. The CDR3 spells CASSPRGDGYGYTF. DNA of the CDR3: TGTGCCAGTAGCCCTCGGGGGGACGGCTATGGCTACACCTTC.

The CDR3, as DNA: TGCAGCGTTGAAGCGGGGACAGGGGGCCGCGAGCAGTACTTC. Residues: CSVEAGTGGREQYF. The V gene is TRBV29-1, the J gene TRBJ2-7; 12 nucleotides agree with TRBD1. CDR3 length: 14 residues. The germline gives CDR1 SQVTM, CDR2 ANQGSEA. With V trimmed by 1 base and J by 6 bases, 4 bases remained unmatched.

The chain employs TRBV30 and TRBJ1-2, with TRBD1 matching 9 bases. The CDR3 has 13 amino acids. CDR1 is GTSNPN and CDR2 is SVGIG in the germline V gene (reference sequence). Trimming at V came to 1 base and at J to 8 bases, leaving 5 bases not matched to a gene. Here the CDR3 DNA reads TGTGCCTGGAGTGGGCGACAGGGGGGCGGCTACACCTTC. Its translation is CAWSGRQGGGYTF.

This clone was counted between two and nine times. The chain joins TRBV11-2 to TRBJ2-7; a possible D gene is TRBD1 (5 bases). Trimming took off 0 bases at V and 5 bases at J, with 11 bases between the two ends. This CDR3 has 14 residues. CDR1 and CDR2 (germline): SGHAT, FQNNGV. CDR3 in amino acids: CASSLDRVGHEQYF. CDR3 bases: TGTGCCAGCAGCTTAGACAGGGTGGGCCACGAGCAGTACTTC.

The chain couples TRBV5-4 to TRBJ1-4, with 8 nucleotides matching TRBD1. Germline V gene data show CDR1 as SGHNT and CDR2 as YYREEE (reference sequence). V was pared by 4 bases and J by 5 bases, with 4 bases of the junction left unmatched. CDR3 size: 14 residues. As DNA, the CDR3 is TGTGCCAGCAGCAAGGGACAGGCAAATGAAAAACTGTTTTTT. It codes for CASSKGQANEKLFF.

V gene TRBV27 combines with J gene TRBJ2-6, with D tentatively TRBD1 (6 bases). Per the germline V gene, CDR1 is MNHEY and CDR2 is SMNVEV (reference sequence). V lost 4 bases, J lost 2 bases, and 15 bases lay in between. The CDR3 is made up of 17 amino acids. CDR3 nucleotide sequence: TGTGCCAGCAGTTCAGGGGCAGGGGTCGCTGGGGCCAACGTCCTGACTTTC. Its protein is CASSSGAGVAGANVLTF.